The sequence of this TCR beta chain was determined in a study of T cells in Graves' hyperthyroidism and ophthalmopathy. Study at large: It was at initial diagnosis, before any treatment, that peripheral blood was collected.

The CDR3 contains 14 residues. Losses at the gene ends were 4 bases for V and 0 bases for J; bases not matched to a gene: 3. Germline CDR1 is SGHRS and CDR2 is YFSETQ. TCR beta CDR3 sequences were amplified from RNA transcripts. With the HTBI primer set, the TCR CDR3 went through a first round of RT-PCR. TCRdb re-derived calls from the multiplex PCR reads in MiXCR, one entry per CDR3 protein. In the table there are fewer than 350,000 distinct CDR3 sequences, roughly a fifth of which are singletons. Sequenced sample: blood. The V and J genes are TRBV5-1 and TRBJ1-2; 7 bases are a match to TRBD1. The clonotype was recovered from a man aged 50 or older with Graves' ophthalmopathy. CDR3 sequence (DNA): TGCGCCAGCAGCCCGGGACAGTCTAACTATGGCTACACCTTC. It translates to CASSPGQSNYGYTF.